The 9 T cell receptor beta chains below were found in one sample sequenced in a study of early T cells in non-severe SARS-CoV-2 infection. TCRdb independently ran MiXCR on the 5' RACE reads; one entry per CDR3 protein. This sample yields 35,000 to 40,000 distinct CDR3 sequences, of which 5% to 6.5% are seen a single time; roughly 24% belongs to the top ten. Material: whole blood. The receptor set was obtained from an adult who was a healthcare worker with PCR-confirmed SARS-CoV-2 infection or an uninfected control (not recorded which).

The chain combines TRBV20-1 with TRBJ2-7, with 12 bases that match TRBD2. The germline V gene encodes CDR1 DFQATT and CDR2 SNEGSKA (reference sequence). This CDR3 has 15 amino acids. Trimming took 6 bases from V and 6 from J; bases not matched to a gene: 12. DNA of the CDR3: TGCAGTGCCCTACTAGCGGGGGGAAAGAGGGGCGAGCAGTACTTC. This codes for CSALLAGGKRGEQYF.

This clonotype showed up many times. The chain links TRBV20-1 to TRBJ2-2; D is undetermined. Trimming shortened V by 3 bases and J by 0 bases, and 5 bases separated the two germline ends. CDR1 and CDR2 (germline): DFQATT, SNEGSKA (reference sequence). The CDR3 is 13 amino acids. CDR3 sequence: CSASGANTGELFF. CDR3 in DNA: TGCAGTGCTAGCGGTGCGAACACCGGGGAGCTGTTTTTT.

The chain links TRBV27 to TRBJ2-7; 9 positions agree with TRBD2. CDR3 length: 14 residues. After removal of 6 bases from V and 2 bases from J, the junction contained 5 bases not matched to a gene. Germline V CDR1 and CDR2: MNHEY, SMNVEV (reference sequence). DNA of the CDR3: TGTGCCAGCAGGACGACTAGCGGTCCCTACGAGCAGTACTTC. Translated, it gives CASRTTSGPYEQYF.

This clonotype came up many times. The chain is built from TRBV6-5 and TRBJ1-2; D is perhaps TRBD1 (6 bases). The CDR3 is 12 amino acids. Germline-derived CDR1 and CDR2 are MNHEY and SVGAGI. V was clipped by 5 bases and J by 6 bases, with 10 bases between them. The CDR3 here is CASSSGTHGYTF. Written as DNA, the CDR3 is TGTGCCAGCAGTAGCGGGACACATGGCTACACCTTC.

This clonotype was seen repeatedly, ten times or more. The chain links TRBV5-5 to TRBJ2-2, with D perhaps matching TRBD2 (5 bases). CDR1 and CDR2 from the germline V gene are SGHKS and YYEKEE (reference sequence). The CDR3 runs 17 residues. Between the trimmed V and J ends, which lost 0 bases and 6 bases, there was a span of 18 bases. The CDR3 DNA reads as TGTGCCAGCAGCTTGGTGCCCTCAGAGGGATGGGCCGGGGAGCTGTTTTTT. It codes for CASSLVPSEGWAGELFF.

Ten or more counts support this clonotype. DNA of the CDR3: TGTGCCAGCTCACCACCCAATCCAGCGACTGAAGCTTTCTTT. It codes for CASSPPNPATEAFF. This chain uses TRBV18 with TRBJ1-1; D ambiguous. The CDR3 totals 14 residues. The germline V gene has CDR1 KGHSH and CDR2 LQKENI. The V end lost 0 bases, the J end lost 5 bases, and 10 bases lay between the germline ends.

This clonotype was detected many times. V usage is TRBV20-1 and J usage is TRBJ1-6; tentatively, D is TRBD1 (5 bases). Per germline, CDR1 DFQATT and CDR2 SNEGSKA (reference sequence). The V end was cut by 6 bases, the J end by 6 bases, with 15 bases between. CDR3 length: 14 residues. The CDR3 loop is CSAFRAGTNSPLHF. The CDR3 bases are TGCAGTGCCTTTAGGGCAGGGACTAATTCACCCCTCCACTTT.

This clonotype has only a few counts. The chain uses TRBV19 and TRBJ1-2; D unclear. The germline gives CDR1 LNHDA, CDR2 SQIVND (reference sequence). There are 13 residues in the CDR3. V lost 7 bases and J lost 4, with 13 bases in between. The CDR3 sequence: CASTLGGIYGYTF. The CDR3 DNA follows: TGTGCCAGTACCCTCGGCGGGATCTATGGCTACACCTTC.

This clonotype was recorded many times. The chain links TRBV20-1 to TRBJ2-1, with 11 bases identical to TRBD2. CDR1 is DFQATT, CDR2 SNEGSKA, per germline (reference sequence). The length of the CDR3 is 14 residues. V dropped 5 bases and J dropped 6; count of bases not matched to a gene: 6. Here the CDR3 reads CSAPTSGGGNEQFF. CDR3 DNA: TGCAGTGCTCCAACTAGCGGGGGCGGCAATGAGCAGTTCTTC.